This TCR beta chain originates from a study of cytomegalovirus exposure and HLA in healthy donors. V was trimmed by 3 bases and J by 8 bases, leaving 19 bases between them. CDR3 size: 16 residues. Germline V gene data show CDR1 as LNHDA and CDR2 as SQIVND (reference sequence). Study results and caveats: Available immune exposure information was restricted to CMV serostatus only.

This clone turned up a few times. Its target is not known. In the PCR, 60 Vbeta and 13 Jbeta primers were used. This table comes from immunoSEQ multiplex PCR, and its TCRdb copy is limited to in-frame clones, with some not included. The sample has 90,000 to 100,000 clones, under 75% seen once; the top ten hold roughly 2.5%. The source is a man aged 50 to 60 in good health and CMV-seronegative. The gene calls are TRBV19 and TRBJ1-4, with a tentative D call TRBD1 (6 bases). Sequenced sample: PBMCs. The chain's CDR3 is CASSIDSRTANEKLFF. CDR3 coding DNA: TGTGCCAGTAGTATTGATAGCCGGACAGCAAACGAAAAACTGTTTTTT.